This TCR beta chain was identified during a study of a mutant IDH1 vaccine in newly diagnosed glioma. Study as a whole: Treated patients showed a male proportion of roughly 60%, a female proportion of around 38%, and a mean age of 40.4 years. The study's findings and limits: Induction of immune responses by the vaccine occurred in 85% to 95% of patients.

Sequenced by immunoSEQ multiplex PCR; TCRdb stores in-frame clones only, minus some. This table has some 61,000 clones, approximately 86% appearing once. In the case of this clone: The antigen is undetermined.

In germline, CDR1 is MGHRA, CDR2 YSYEKL. Losses at the gene ends were 1 base for V and 1 base for J; bases not matched to a gene: 7. The CDR3 length is 17 residues. Time point noted: baseline, week 1 (first vaccination visit). The treatment was: pre-vaccination baseline after standard-of-care therapy. Material: PBMCs, obtained from a glioma patient treated with radiotherapy, temozolomide or both. The rearrangement links TRBV4-1 to TRBJ1-5; 7 nucleotides align to TRBD1. This receptor was identified in a man aged 30-40 years with glioma. CDR3 in amino acids: CASSQAALTGSNQPQHF. As DNA, the CDR3 is TGCGCCAGCAGCCAAGCTGCCCTGACAGGGAGCAATCAGCCCCAGCATTTT.